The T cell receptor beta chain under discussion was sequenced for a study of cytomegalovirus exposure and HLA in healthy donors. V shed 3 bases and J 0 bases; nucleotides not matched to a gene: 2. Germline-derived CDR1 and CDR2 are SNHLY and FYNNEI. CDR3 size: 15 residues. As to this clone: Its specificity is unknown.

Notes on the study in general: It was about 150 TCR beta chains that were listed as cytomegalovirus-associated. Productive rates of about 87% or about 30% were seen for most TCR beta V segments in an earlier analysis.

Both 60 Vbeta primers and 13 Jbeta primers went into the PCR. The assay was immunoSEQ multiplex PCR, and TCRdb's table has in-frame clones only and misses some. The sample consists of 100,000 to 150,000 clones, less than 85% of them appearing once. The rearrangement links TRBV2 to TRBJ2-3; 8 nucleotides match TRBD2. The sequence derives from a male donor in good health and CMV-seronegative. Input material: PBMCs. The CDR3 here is CASSDPSGSTDTQYF. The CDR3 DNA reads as TGTGCCAGCAGTGATCCTAGCGGGAGCACAGATACGCAGTATTTT.